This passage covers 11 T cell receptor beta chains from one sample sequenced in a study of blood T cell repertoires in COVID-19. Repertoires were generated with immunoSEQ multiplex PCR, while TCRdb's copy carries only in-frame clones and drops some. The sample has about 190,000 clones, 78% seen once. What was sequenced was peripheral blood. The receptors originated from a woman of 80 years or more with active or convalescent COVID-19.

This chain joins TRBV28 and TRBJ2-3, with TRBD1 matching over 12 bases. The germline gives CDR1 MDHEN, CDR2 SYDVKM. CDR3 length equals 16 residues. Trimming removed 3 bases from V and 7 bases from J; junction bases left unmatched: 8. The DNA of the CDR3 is TGTGCCAGCAGTTTTCTCGGGACAGGGGGCGGGTATACGCAGTATTTT. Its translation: CASSFLGTGGGYTQYF.

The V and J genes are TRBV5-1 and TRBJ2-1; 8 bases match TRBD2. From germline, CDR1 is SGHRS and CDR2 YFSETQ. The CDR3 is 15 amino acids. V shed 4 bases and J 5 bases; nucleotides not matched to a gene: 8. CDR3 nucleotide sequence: TGCGCCAGCAGCCCCCTTGGGACTAGAGACAATGAGCAGTTCTTC. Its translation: CASSPLGTRDNEQFF.

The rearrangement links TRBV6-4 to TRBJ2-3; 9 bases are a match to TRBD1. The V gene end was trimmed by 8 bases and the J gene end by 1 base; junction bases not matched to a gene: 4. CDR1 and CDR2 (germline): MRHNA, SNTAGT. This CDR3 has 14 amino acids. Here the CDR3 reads CASSGQGGTDTQYF. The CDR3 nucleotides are TGTGCCAGCTCGGGACAGGGAGGCACAGATACGCAGTATTTT.

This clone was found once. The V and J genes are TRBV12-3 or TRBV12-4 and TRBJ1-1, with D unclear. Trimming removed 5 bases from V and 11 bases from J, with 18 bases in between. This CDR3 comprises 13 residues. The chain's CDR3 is CASSTNQFEVAFF. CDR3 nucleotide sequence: TGTGCCAGCAGTACCAACCAATTTGAGGTGGCTTTCTTT.

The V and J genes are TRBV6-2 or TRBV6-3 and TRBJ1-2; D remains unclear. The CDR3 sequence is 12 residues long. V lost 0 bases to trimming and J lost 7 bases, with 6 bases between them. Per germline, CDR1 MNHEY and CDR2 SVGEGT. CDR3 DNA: TGTGCCAGCAGTTACTCGAGGGTTGGCTACACCTTC. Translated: CASSYSRVGYTF.

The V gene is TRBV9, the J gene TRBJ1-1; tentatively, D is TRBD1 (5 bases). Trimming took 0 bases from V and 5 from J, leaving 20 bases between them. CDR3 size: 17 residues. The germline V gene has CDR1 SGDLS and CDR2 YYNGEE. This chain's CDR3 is CASSVVATDLTKTEAFF. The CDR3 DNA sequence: TGTGCCAGCAGCGTAGTTGCGACAGATCTCACGAAGACTGAAGCTTTCTTT.

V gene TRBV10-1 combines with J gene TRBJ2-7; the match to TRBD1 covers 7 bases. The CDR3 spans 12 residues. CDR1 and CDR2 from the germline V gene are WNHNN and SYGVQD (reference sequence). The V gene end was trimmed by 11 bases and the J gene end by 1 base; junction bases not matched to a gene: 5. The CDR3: CAGTDNSYEQYF. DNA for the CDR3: TGCGCCGGGACAGATAATTCCTACGAGCAGTACTTC.

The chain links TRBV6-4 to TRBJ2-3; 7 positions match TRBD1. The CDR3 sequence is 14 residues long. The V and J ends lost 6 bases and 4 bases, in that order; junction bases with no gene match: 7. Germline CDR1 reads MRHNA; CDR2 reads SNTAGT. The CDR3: CASSLGQEADTQYF. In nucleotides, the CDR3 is TGTGCCAGCAGCCTTGGACAGGAGGCAGATACGCAGTATTTT.

The CDR3 DNA sequence: TGTGCCAGCAGCTTGGAGGGGGGGACCTCCTATGGCTACACCTTC. It is translated as CASSLEGGTSYGYTF. The chain recombines TRBV5-4 with TRBJ1-2, with D possibly TRBD1 on 6 matching bases. V was shortened by 0 bases and J by 4 bases, with 13 bases between the two germline ends. The germline CDR1 and CDR2 sequences are SGHNT and YYREEE (reference sequence). The CDR3 has 15 amino acids.

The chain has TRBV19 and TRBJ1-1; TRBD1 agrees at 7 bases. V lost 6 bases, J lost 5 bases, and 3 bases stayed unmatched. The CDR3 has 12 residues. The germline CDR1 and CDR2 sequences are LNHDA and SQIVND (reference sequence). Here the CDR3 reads CASSLQGTEAFF. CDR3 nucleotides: TGTGCCAGTAGCTTACAGGGGACTGAAGCTTTCTTT. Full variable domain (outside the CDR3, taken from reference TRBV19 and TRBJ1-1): DGGITQSPKYLFRKEGQNVTLSCEQNLNHDAMYWYRQDPGQGLRLIYYSQIVNDFQKGDIAEGYSVSREKKESFPLTVTSAQKNPTAFYLCASSLQGTEAFFGQGTRLTVV.

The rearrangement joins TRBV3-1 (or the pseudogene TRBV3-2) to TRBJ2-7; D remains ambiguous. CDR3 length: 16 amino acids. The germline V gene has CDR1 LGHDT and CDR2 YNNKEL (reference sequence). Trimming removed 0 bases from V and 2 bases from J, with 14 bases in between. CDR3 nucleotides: TGTGCCAGCAGCCAAGATAAGACTTCTTCTACCTACGAGCAGTACTTC. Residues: CASSQDKTSSTYEQYF.